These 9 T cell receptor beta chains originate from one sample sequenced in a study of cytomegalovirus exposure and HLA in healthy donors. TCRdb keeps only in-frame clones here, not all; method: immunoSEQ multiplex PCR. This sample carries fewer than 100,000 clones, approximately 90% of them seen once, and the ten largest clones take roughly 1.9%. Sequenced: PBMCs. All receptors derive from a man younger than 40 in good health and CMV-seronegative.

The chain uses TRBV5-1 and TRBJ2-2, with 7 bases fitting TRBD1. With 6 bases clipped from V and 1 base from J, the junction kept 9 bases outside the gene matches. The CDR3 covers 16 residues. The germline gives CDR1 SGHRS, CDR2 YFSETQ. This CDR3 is CASNEGAGGNTGELFF. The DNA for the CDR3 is TGCGCCAGCAACGAAGGGGCAGGGGGGAACACCGGGGAGCTGTTTTTT.

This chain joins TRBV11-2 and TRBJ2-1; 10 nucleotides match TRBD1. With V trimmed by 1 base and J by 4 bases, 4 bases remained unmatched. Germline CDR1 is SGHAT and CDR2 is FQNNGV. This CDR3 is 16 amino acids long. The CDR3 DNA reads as TGTGCCAGCAGCTTAGCTGGACAGGGGGGTTACAATGAGCAGTTCTTC. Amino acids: CASSLAGQGGYNEQFF.

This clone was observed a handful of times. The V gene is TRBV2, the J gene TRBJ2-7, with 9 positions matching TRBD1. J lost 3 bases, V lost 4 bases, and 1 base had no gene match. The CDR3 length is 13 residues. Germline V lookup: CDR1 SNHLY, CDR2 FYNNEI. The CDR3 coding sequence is TGTGCCAGCAGTGTGGACAGGGGCTACGAGCAGTACTTC. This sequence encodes CASSVDRGYEQYF.

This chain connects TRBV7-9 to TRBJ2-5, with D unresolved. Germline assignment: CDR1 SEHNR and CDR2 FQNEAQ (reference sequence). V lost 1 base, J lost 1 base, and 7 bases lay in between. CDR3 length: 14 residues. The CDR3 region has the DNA TGTGCCAGCAGCTTAGTTGGCAGCCAAGAGACCCAGTACTTC. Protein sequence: CASSLVGSQETQYF.

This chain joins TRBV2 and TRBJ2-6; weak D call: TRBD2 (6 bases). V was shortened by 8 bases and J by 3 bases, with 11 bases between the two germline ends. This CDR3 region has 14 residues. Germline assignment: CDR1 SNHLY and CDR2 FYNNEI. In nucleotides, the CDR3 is TGTGCCAGCCGCCTGGGAGGTGGGGCCAACGTCCTGACTTTC. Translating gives CASRLGGGANVLTF.

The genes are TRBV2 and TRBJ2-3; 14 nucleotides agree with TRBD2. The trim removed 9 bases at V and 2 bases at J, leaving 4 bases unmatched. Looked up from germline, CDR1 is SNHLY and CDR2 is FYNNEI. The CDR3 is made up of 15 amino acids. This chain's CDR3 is CARGTSGRATDTQYF. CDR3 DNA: TGTGCCAGGGGGACTAGCGGGAGAGCCACAGATACGCAGTATTTT.

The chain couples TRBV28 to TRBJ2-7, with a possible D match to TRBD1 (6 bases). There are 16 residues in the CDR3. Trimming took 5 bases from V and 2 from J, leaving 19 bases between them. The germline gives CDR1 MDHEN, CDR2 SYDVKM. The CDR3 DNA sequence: TGTGCCAGCAGTCCTAGGGGACAAGGGTATCCCTACGAGCAGTACTTC. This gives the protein CASSPRGQGYPYEQYF. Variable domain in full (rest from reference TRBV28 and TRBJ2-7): DVKVTQSSRYLVKRTGEKVFLECVQDMDHENMFWYRQDPGLGLRLIYFSYDVKMKEKGDIPEGYSVSREKKERFSLILESASTNQTSMYLCASSPRGQGYPYEQYFGPGTRLTVT.

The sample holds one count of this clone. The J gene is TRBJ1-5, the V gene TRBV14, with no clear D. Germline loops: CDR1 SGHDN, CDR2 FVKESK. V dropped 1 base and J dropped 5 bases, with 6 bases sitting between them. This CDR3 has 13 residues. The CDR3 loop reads CASSQGSYQPQHF. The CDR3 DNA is TGTGCCAGCAGCCAAGGGAGTTATCAGCCCCAGCATTTT.

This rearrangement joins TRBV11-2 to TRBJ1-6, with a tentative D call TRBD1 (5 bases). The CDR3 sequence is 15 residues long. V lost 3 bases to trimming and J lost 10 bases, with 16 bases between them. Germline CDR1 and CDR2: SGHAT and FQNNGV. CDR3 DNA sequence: TGTGCCAGCAGCTTGGAGGGGACCGGTCCCTCACCCCTCCACTTT. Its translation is CASSLEGTGPSPLHF.